The TCR beta chain under discussion was sequenced for a study of blood T cell repertoires in COVID-19. TCRdb keeps only in-frame clones here, not all; method: immunoSEQ multiplex PCR. Altogether 200,000 to 250,000 clones are present, approximately 86% being singletons, with the ten largest covering just over 3%. The V gene's germline CDR1 is MNHNY and CDR2 SVGAGI (reference sequence). V lost 6 bases and J lost 5, with 17 bases in between. The CDR3 length is 14 residues. The chain uses TRBV6-6 and TRBJ2-7, with TRBD1 as a possible D gene (8 bases). This TCR was recovered from a woman aged 25 to 39 who had recovered from COVID-19. The sequenced sample was peripheral blood. The CDR3 DNA reads as TGTGCCAGCAGCGAGACAGGGGCGGGAGACGAGCAGTACTTC. Protein product: CASSETGAGDEQYF.